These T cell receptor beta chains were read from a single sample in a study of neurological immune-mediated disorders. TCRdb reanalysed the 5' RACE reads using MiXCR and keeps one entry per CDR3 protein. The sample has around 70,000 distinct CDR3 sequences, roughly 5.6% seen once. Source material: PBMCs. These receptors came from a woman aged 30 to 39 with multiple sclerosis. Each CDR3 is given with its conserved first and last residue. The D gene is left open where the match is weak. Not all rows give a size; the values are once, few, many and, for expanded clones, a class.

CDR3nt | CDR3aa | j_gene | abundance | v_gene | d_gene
TGTGCCAGCAGTAACCCAGGGAGAACTGAAGCTTTCTTT | CASSNPGRTEAFF | TRBJ1-1 | many | TRBV6-5 | -
TGCGCCAGCTTGGTGGGGACAGGGCCTTACAATGAGCAGTTCTTC | CASLVGTGPYNEQFF | TRBJ2-1 | many | TRBV10-2 | TRBD1
TGCAGTGCTCCACTTACTAGCGGGGCATACGAGCAGTACTTC | CSAPLTSGAYEQYF | TRBJ2-7 | - | TRBV20-1 | TRBD2
TGCAGTGCTAGTCGTTCTGGAAACACCATATATTTT | CSASRSGNTIYF | TRBJ1-3 | many | TRBV20-1 | -
TGCAGCGTTTTAGCACAGGGAAACACTGAAGCTTTCTTT | CSVLAQGNTEAFF | TRBJ1-1 | many | TRBV29-1 | -
TGCGCCAGCAGCCAAGATGGCAGAGGCAATGAGCAGTTCTTC | CASSQDGRGNEQFF | TRBJ2-1 | many | TRBV4-1 | -
TGTGCCAGTAGCCTGGCGGACTACACTGAAGCTTTCTTT | CASSLADYTEAFF | TRBJ1-1 | few | TRBV19 | -
TGTGCCAGCAGCCAAGGGCAGTCTTTGACAGATACGCAGTATTTT | CASSQGQSLTDTQYF | TRBJ2-3 | many | TRBV3-1 | -
TGCAGTGCTAGCCCGAAGGCCCAACGAGGCTACACCTTC | CSASPKAQRGYTF | TRBJ1-2 | many | TRBV20-1 | -
TGTGCCACCAGCAGAGACCGCGAGGTGAGGACAGGGGGAAGGAGTGAGCAGTTCTTC | CATSRDREVRTGGRSEQFF | TRBJ2-1 | many | TRBV15 | TRBD1
TGCAGTGCTTGGAGGTCTACCGGGGAGCTGTTTTTT | CSAWRSTGELFF | TRBJ2-2 | many | TRBV20-1 | -
TGCGCCAGCAGCTCGGACCGGGCCCCGAGGGATGAGCAGTTCTTC | CASSSDRAPRDEQFF | TRBJ2-1 | many | TRBV5-1 | -
TGCAGTGCGAAGCCCGGACAGGGGAAGTCTGAAGAGCAGTTCTTC | CSAKPGQGKSEEQFF | TRBJ2-1 | many | TRBV20-1 | TRBD1
TGTGCCAGCAGTTTAGATCGGTATGAAGCTTTCTTT | CASSLDRYEAFF | TRBJ1-1 | many | TRBV28 | -
TGCAGTGTCTTTTTAGGGAGTCCACCTAATTCACCCCTCAACTTT | CSVFLGSPPNSPLNF | TRBJ1-6 | - | TRBV20-1 | -
TGTGCCAGCACCAATCGGGGAGCCCGCACAGATACGCAGTATTTT | CASTNRGARTDTQYF | TRBJ2-3 | many | TRBV7-2 | -
TGCGCCAGCAGCCGCCTAGCGGGAGGGAACACTGAAGCTTTCTTT | CASSRLAGGNTEAFF | TRBJ1-1 | many | TRBV5-1 | -
TGTGCCAGCAGCTTGGCAGGGGATTATCAGCCCCAGCATTTT | CASSLAGDYQPQHF | TRBJ1-5 | many | TRBV5-6 | -
TGTGCCAGCAGCCAAGGACACTATAGCAATCAGCCCCAGCATTTT | CASSQGHYSNQPQHF | TRBJ1-5 | many | TRBV7-8 | -
TGTGCCAGCAGCCGATACCACGAGACTAGCGGGGTCGGCACCGGGGAGCTGTTTTTT | CASSRYHETSGVGTGELFF | TRBJ2-2 | many | TRBV6-5 | TRBD2
TGTGCCAGCAGCCCAATAGGGAGGGGATTTGGAGATACGCAGTATTTT | CASSPIGRGFGDTQYF | TRBJ2-3 | - | TRBV6-5 | TRBD2
TGTGCCAGCAGCTCTAGCGCTGCGGGGGGCCCCGAGCAGTACTTC | CASSSSAAGGPEQYF | TRBJ2-7 | - | TRBV7-2 | TRBD2
TGCAGTGCGCGGGGGGTTTCCACAGATACGCAGTATTTT | CSARGVSTDTQYF | TRBJ2-3 | many | TRBV20-1 | TRBD2
TGTGCCAGCAGCACCCGACTAGCGGGGGGGCATGACAATGAGCAGTTCTTC | CASSTRLAGGHDNEQFF | TRBJ2-1 | many | TRBV7-8 | TRBD2
TGTGCCATCAGGCAGGCGGGGGTTACCTACGAGCAGTACTTC | CAIRQAGVTYEQYF | TRBJ2-7 | many | TRBV10-3 | TRBD2
TGTGCCAGCAGTTCCGGCAGGAATGAAAAACTGTTTTTT | CASSSGRNEKLFF | TRBJ1-4 | many | TRBV6-6 | -
TGTGCCAGCAGTGAAGCGCTTGGGACAGGGGGCTACGAGCAGTACTTC | CASSEALGTGGYEQYF | TRBJ2-7 | few | TRBV2 | TRBD1
TGTGCCAGCAACGTGCAGGGAGACAATGAGCAGTTCTTC | CASNVQGDNEQFF | TRBJ2-1 | many | TRBV12-3/TRBV12-4 | -
TGCGCCAGCAGCATGGGACAGGGGGCCTACGAGCAGTACTTC | CASSMGQGAYEQYF | TRBJ2-7 | few | TRBV4-1 | TRBD1
TGCAGTGCTCTCTACCCCGGTGGGCTTCTTTACAATGAGCAGTTCTTC | CSALYPGGLLYNEQFF | TRBJ2-1 | many | TRBV20-1 | -
TGTGCCAGCAGCTTTAGCGGGGGGGCAAACATTCAGTACTTC | CASSFSGGANIQYF | TRBJ2-4 | many | TRBV5-6 | TRBD2
TGCAGTGCTAGGGCCGGGGGGGCCGGGGAGCTGTTTTTT | CSARAGGAGELFF | TRBJ2-2 | - | TRBV20-1 | TRBD2
TGCAGTGCCCCCCGGGACAACCCGAATAACAATGAGCAGTTCTTC | CSAPRDNPNNNEQFF | TRBJ2-1 | many | TRBV20-1 | -
TGTGCCAGCAGTTTAGTGGGCAGGGGGGCAGATACGCAGTATTTT | CASSLVGRGADTQYF | TRBJ2-3 | few | TRBV28 | -
TGTGCCAGCAGCTCCGGACAGAATTCACCCCTCAACTTT | CASSSGQNSPLNF | TRBJ1-6 | - | TRBV5-6 | -
TGCAGCGCCTACCAGCCGAGGGGGCAAACTGAAGCTTTCTTT | CSAYQPRGQTEAFF | TRBJ1-1 | many | TRBV29-1 | TRBD1
TGTGCCAGCAGCCGCATCCAACAGGGTTTCTACAATGAGCAGTTCTTC | CASSRIQQGFYNEQFF | TRBJ2-1 | - | TRBV7-9 | -
TGTGCCAGCAGCACCCAGGAGGCCAAAAACATTCAGTACTTC | CASSTQEAKNIQYF | TRBJ2-4 | - | TRBV7-2 | -
TGCGCCAGCAGTCCCTCGGTGGGGTCACAATCGGCTTTCTTT | CASSPSVGSQSAFF | TRBJ1-1 | many | TRBV10-2 | -
TGTGCCAGCAGTGATATTTCCACAGATACGCAGTATTTT | CASSDISTDTQYF | TRBJ2-3 | many | TRBV2 | -
TGCGCCAGCAGCTACGGACAGGGCACAGATACGCAGTATTTT | CASSYGQGTDTQYF | TRBJ2-3 | many | TRBV5-1 | TRBD1
TGCAGTGCTAGAGATCCCTACAGGAGCGACTATGGCTACACCTTC | CSARDPYRSDYGYTF | TRBJ1-2 | - | TRBV20-1 | -
TGTGCCAGCAGTCCCGCAACCGTATCCACTGGAAACACCATATATTTT | CASSPATVSTGNTIYF | TRBJ1-3 | many | TRBV12-3/TRBV12-4 | -
TGCAGTGCTTTCCAGGGTTTGGGAGAGACCCAGTACTTC | CSAFQGLGETQYF | TRBJ2-5 | few | TRBV20-1 | -
TGCGCCAGCAGCTTGTTGGTCCCTAACTATGGCTACACCTTC | CASSLLVPNYGYTF | TRBJ1-2 | - | TRBV5-1 | -
TGCAGTGCCCCTCTCGGGACTAGCGGGGGGCTAACCTACAATGAGCAGTTCTTC | CSAPLGTSGGLTYNEQFF | TRBJ2-1 | many | TRBV20-1 | TRBD2
TGTGCCAGCAGTGGAACAGGGGAACGAACTTACACTGAAGCTTTCTTT | CASSGTGERTYTEAFF | TRBJ1-1 | many | TRBV2 | TRBD1
TGTGCCAGCAGCTTATGGACAGGGGAAATTGGCTACGAGCAGTACTTC | CASSLWTGEIGYEQYF | TRBJ2-7 | many | TRBV7-8 | TRBD1
TGCGCCAGCACACCTTTAGCGGGAAGTATAGATACGCAGTATTTT | CASTPLAGSIDTQYF | TRBJ2-3 | - | TRBV10-2 | TRBD2
TGTGCCAGCAGCTCACCAAGTAGCGGGGAAGAGACCCAGTACTTC | CASSSPSSGEETQYF | TRBJ2-5 | - | TRBV7-9 | TRBD2
TGCAGTGCTAGACAGGGTGGGATGAACACTGAAGCTTTCTTT | CSARQGGMNTEAFF | TRBJ1-1 | few | TRBV20-1 | -